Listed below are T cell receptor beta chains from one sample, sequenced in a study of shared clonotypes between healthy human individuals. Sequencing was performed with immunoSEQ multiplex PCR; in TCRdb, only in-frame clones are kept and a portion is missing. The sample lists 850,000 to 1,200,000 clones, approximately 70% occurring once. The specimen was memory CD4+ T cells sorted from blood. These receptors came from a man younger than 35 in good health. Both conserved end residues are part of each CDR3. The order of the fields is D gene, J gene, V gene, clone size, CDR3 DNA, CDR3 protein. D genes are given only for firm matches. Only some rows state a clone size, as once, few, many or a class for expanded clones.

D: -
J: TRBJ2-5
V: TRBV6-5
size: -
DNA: TGTGCCAGCAGTTCGGCAGGGGCGGGGGAGACCCAGTACTTC
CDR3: CASSSAGAGETQYF

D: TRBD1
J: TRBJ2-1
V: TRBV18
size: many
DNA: TGTGCCAGCTCACCGTTGGGGACAGGGCATAACAATGAGCAGTTCTTC
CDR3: CASSPLGTGHNNEQFF

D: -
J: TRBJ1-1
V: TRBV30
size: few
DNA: TGTGCCTGGGCAGGGCTGATGAACACTGAAGCTTTCTTT
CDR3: CAWAGLMNTEAFF

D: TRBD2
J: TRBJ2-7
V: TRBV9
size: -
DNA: TGTGCCAGCAGCGTAGGTGGATTAGCGGGCCCTATATCCTACGAGCAGTACTTC
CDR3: CASSVGGLAGPISYEQYF

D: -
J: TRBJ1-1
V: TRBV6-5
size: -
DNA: TGTGCCAGCAAACGGAACACTGAAGCTTTCTTT
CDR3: CASKRNTEAFF

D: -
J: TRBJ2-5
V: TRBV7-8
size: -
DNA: TGTGCCAGCAGCTCGGATACAGGGGGAGGGGAGACCCAGTACTTC
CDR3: CASSSDTGGGETQYF

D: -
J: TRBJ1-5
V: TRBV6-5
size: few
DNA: TGTGCCAGCAGTTCAAGAGGGGGACAGCCCCAGCATTTT
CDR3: CASSSRGGQPQHF

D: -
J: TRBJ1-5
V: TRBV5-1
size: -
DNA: TGCGCCAGCAGCCCCGACGGACCAAGCAATCAGCCCCAGCATTTT
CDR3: CASSPDGPSNQPQHF

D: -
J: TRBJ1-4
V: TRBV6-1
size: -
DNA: TGTGCCACTGGACGGAGCAGAAATGAAAAACTGTTTTTT
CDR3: CATGRSRNEKLFF

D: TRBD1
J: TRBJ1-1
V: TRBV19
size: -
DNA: TGTGCCGTTAACAGGGGCTGGGGATCGGGCACTGAAGCTTTCTTT
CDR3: CAVNRGWGSGTEAFF

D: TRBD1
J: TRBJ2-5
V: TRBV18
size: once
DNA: TGTGCCAGCTCACCAGGGGGACAGCGGTACCAAGAGACCCAGTACTTC
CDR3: CASSPGGQRYQETQYF

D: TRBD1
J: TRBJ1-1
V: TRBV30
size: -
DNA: TGTGCCTGGAACCAAGCCGGGACAGTCAACACTGAAGCTTTCTTT
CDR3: CAWNQAGTVNTEAFF

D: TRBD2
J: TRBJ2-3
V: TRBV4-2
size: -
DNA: TGTGCCAGCAGCCATACACGGGAGGTTACAGATACGCAGTATTTT
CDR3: CASSHTREVTDTQYF

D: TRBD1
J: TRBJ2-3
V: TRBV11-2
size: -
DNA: TGTGCCAGCAGCTCTAACAGGGGGCCCCGTATTTTCACAGATACGCAGTATTTT
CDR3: CASSSNRGPRIFTDTQYF

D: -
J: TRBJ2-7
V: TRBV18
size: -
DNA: TGTGCCAGCTCAACCTCGGGACACTCATCCTACGAGCAGTACTTC
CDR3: CASSTSGHSSYEQYF

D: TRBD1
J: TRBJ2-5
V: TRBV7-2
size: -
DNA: TGTGCCAGCAGTACCAGGGACAGGGTGGGCGAGACCCAGTACTTC
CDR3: CASSTRDRVGETQYF

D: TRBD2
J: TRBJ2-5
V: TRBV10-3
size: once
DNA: TGTGCCATCACGAGCGGGAGAGGGGGACAAGAGACCCAGTACTTC
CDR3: CAITSGRGGQETQYF

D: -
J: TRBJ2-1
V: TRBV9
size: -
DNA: TGTGCCAGCAGCGTAGAAGACCTCCCCTACAATGAGCAGTTCTTC
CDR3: CASSVEDLPYNEQFF

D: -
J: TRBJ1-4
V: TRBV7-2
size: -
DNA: TGTGCCAGCAGCAATTCACAGGGCGGGGAAAAACTGTTTTTT
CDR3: CASSNSQGGEKLFF

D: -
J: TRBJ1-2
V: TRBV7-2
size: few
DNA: TGTGCCAGCAGCCTGGGACGGGAAGGTGGCTACACCTTC
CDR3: CASSLGREGGYTF

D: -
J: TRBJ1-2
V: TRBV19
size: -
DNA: TGTGCCAGTAGTATGGGGCGGGAGAAATATGGCTACACCTTC
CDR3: CASSMGREKYGYTF

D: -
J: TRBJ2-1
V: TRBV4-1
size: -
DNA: TGCGCCAGCAGCCATCCCAATTTGAATGAGCAGTTCTTC
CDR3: CASSHPNLNEQFF

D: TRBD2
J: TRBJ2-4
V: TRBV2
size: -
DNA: TGTGCCAGCAGTGATGAGCGGGAGGTACGCATTCAGTACTTC
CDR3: CASSDEREVRIQYF

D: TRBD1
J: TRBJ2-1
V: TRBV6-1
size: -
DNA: TGTGCCAGCAGTGTCTCCGGACAGGGGAACAATGAGCAGTTCTTC
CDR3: CASSVSGQGNNEQFF

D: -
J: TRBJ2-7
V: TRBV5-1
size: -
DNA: TGCGCCAGCAGCTCCCTCGGAGGGGGGAGAGAGCAGTACTTC
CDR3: CASSSLGGGREQYF

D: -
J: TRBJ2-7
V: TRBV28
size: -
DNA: TGTGCCAGTTTAAAGCCTCCCTACGAGCAGTACTTC
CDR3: CASLKPPYEQYF